This passage covers 10 T cell receptor beta chains from one sample sequenced in a study of blood T cell repertoires in COVID-19. Libraries were prepared by immunoSEQ multiplex PCR; TCRdb keeps only in-frame clonotypes and omits some of them. The sample contains a few hundred thousand clones, roughly nine tenths of which appear only once. Specimen: PBMCs or T cells enriched from blood (not recorded which). Receptors were obtained from a human donor in a cohort exposed to, infected with or recovered from COVID-19 (not recorded which). The donor label of this sample is uncertain.

In this sample, this clone turned up once. The rearrangement links TRBV23-1 to TRBJ2-3; 11 nucleotides agree with TRBD1. TRBV23-1 is an ORF for which the function is uncertain. The CDR3 has 15 amino acids. V lost 4 bases and J lost 4; bases outside the gene matches: 4. The CDR3 DNA reads as TGCGCCAGCAGTCCCCGGGACAGGGGGGCAGATACGCAGTATTTT. It yields the protein CASSPRDRGADTQYF.

The V and J genes are TRBV9 and TRBJ2-7; 9 bases agree with TRBD2. The germline V gene encodes CDR1 SGDLS and CDR2 YYNGEE. The CDR3 runs 14 residues. After removal of 4 bases from V and 3 bases from J, the junction contained 5 bases not matched to a gene. In nucleotides, the CDR3 is TGTGCCAGCAGCCAAAGCGGGGGGTACTACGAGCAGTACTTC. Translated, it gives CASSQSGGYYEQYF.

The V gene is TRBV20-1, the J gene TRBJ1-1, with TRBD1 matching 8 bases. This CDR3 has 11 amino acids. Germline loops: CDR1 DFQATT, CDR2 SNEGSKA (reference sequence). Germline trimming cut 3 bases from V and 10 bases from J; bases unmatched to any gene: 4. CDR3 sequence reads: CSARIQGGAFF. For the CDR3, the DNA is TGCAGTGCTAGGATACAGGGGGGAGCTTTCTTT.

The chain carries TRBV6-5 and TRBJ2-5; TRBD2 is a possible D gene (6 bases). CDR1 is MNHEY, CDR2 SVGAGI, per germline. The V end was cut by 3 bases, the J end by 0 bases, with 8 bases between. This CDR3 comprises 14 residues. The CDR3 DNA follows: TGTGCCAGCAGTTATGGGGGGAACCAAGAGACCCAGTACTTC. Translated: CASSYGGNQETQYF.

The CDR3 DNA sequence: TGTGCCAGCAGCCCCGGAGTGAGCTATGGCTACACCTTC. This sequence encodes CASSPGVSYGYTF. V usage is TRBV9 and J usage is TRBJ1-2; D remains unclear. Trimming removed 4 bases at V and 4 bases at J, with 11 bases between. CDR1 is SGDLS, CDR2 YYNGEE, per germline. This CDR3 has 13 residues.

This chain joins TRBV30 and TRBJ1-1; no clear D. The germline V gene encodes CDR1 GTSNPN and CDR2 SVGIG (reference sequence). V was cut by 8 bases and J by 4 bases, with 14 bases left in between. The CDR3 spans 12 residues. CDR3: CAGSRAPTEAFF. DNA of the CDR3: TGTGCCGGTTCGAGAGCCCCCACTGAAGCTTTCTTT.

The genes are TRBV29-1 and TRBJ1-1; D not certain. CDR3 length: 15 residues. Trimming removed 4 bases at V and 1 base at J, with 16 bases between. Germline lookup yields CDR1 SQVTM and CDR2 ANQGSEA. CDR3 sequence: CSVGERRSWNTEAFF. DNA for the CDR3: TGCAGCGTTGGGGAGCGTCGGAGTTGGAACACTGAAGCTTTCTTT.

The chain uses TRBV28 and TRBJ1-4, with 8 bases that match TRBD1. The J segment lost 10 bases and the V segment lost 2 bases, leaving 6 bases of the junction unmatched. There are 14 residues in the CDR3. Germline loops: CDR1 MDHEN, CDR2 SYDVKM. The DNA of the CDR3 is TGTGCCAGCAGTTTAGCACAGGGGGGATCAAAACTGTTTTTT. It is translated as CASSLAQGGSKLFF.

The chain carries TRBV10-1 and TRBJ2-3; 9 bases are shared with TRBD2. V shed 5 bases, J shed 2 bases, and the junction held 8 bases outside the gene matches. Per germline, CDR1 WNHNN and CDR2 SYGVQD (reference sequence). The CDR3 is 16 amino acids. The CDR3 spells CASSHRSGGPTDTQYF. Written as DNA, the CDR3 is TGCGCCAGCAGTCACCGAAGCGGGGGGCCCACAGATACGCAGTATTTT.

The V and J genes are TRBV6-5 and TRBJ1-4, with TRBD1 matching over 7 bases. The CDR3 runs 16 residues. Germline V CDR1 and CDR2: MNHEY, SVGAGI. The J segment lost 0 bases and the V segment lost 2 bases, leaving 3 bases of the junction unmatched. The CDR3 DNA is TGTGCCAGCAGTTACGAACAGGGGCCAACTAATGAAAAACTGTTTTTT. It is translated as CASSYEQGPTNEKLFF.